This TCR beta chain was captured by sequencing in a study of cytomegalovirus exposure and HLA in healthy donors. With respect to this clone: The antigen is unknown.

The CDR3 is 18 residues long. CDR1 SGHNT and CDR2 YYREEE come from the germline V gene (reference sequence). After removal of 4 bases from V and 5 bases from J, the junction contained 15 bases not matched to a gene. General study findings and limits: A link between a missense DCLRE1C variant and TCR beta V- and J-gene trimming emerged from a later analysis. A few V segments could not be told apart, such as TRBV6-2 and TRBV6-3, and were left out. Cytomegalovirus-associated TCR beta chains were listed, numbering around 150. Previous analysis showed most TCR beta V segments were productive about 87% or about 30% of the time.

Primers: 60 Vbeta forward and 13 Jbeta reverse. Assay used: immunoSEQ multiplex PCR; TCRdb lists only in-frame clones, some missing. Altogether 150,000 to 200,000 clones are present, 75% to 85% being singletons, with the ten largest covering 2% to 3%. The sample consisted of PBMCs. This chain joins TRBV5-4 and TRBJ2-7; 13 bases are a match to TRBD2. The TCR sequence derives from a woman aged 30 to 39 in good health and CMV-seropositive. Here the CDR3 reads CASSLPGLAGSQSHEQYF. DNA for the CDR3: TGTGCCAGCAGCCTACCGGGACTAGCGGGGTCACAATCCCACGAGCAGTACTTC. Full variable domain (remainder filled in from reference TRBV5-4 and TRBJ2-7): ETGVTQSPTHLIKTRGQQVTLRCSSQSGHNTVSWYQQALGQGPQFIFQYYREEENGRGNFPPRFSGLQFPNYSSELNVNALELDDSALYLCASSLPGLAGSQSHEQYFGPGTRLTVT.